These 8 T cell receptor beta chains came from one sample sequenced in a study of blood T cell repertoires in COVID-19. Sequencing used immunoSEQ multiplex PCR; TCRdb keeps in-frame clones, though not all of them. Seen here are a few hundred thousand clones, around 85% observed once, and the top ten hold around 3.4%. Sequenced: peripheral blood. These receptors all come from a woman aged 18 to 35 with acute or convalescent COVID-19.

This chain joins TRBV27 and TRBJ2-2; D possibly corresponds to TRBD2 (5 bases). Germline V gives CDR1 MNHEY, CDR2 SMNVEV (reference sequence). The CDR3 has 14 amino acids. Trimming cost V 6 bases and J 1 base, with 9 bases left between them. The CDR3 loop reads CASRPGENTGELFF. DNA for the CDR3: TGTGCCAGCAGACCCGGGGAGAACACCGGGGAGCTGTTTTTT.

The rearrangement links TRBV5-1 to TRBJ2-7; 10 bases agree with TRBD1. CDR3 size: 14 residues. The V segment lost 4 bases and the J segment 2 bases; nucleotides outside the gene matches: 3. Germline CDR1 is SGHRS and CDR2 is YFSETQ. The CDR3 sequence: CASSKGQGTYEQYF. Here the CDR3 DNA reads TGCGCCAGCAGCAAGGGACAGGGGACCTACGAGCAGTACTTC.

DNA for the CDR3: TGTGCCAGTAGTCGGGATGGGGGCGCAGCGGTCGGGGCTTTCTTT. It encodes CASSRDGGAAVGAFF. The rearrangement joins TRBV19 to TRBJ1-1; a weak D match, TRBD1 (6 bases). The germline V gene encodes CDR1 LNHDA and CDR2 SQIVND (reference sequence). This CDR3 spans 15 amino acids. V lost 5 bases and J lost 11, with 24 bases in between.

This clone was seen once. The chain joins TRBV28 to TRBJ2-5; 7 bases line up with TRBD2. The V segment lost 8 bases and the J segment 5 bases; nucleotides outside the gene matches: 8. Germline V gives CDR1 MDHEN, CDR2 SYDVKM. The CDR3 spans 13 residues. The chain's CDR3 is CASGLGLGETQYF. DNA of the CDR3: TGTGCCAGCGGACTAGGACTAGGGGAGACCCAGTACTTC. Looking up the rest from reference TRBV28 and TRBJ2-5 gives the full variable domain: DVKVTQSSRYLVKRTGEKVFLECVQDMDHENMFWYRQDPGLGLRLIYFSYDVKMKEKGDIPEGYSVSREKKERFSLILESASTNQTSMYLCASGLGLGETQYFGPGTRLLVL.

In DNA form, the CDR3 reads TGTGCCAGCGGACTTTTGGGCGGGCAGTATTTT. This encodes CASGLLGGQYF. This chain links TRBV6-5 with TRBJ2-3, with D possibly being TRBD2 (5 bases). V was pared by 8 bases and J by 11 bases, with 14 bases between. The germline V gene has CDR1 MNHEY and CDR2 SVGAGI. This CDR3 is 11 amino acids long.

The V call is TRBV11-2, the J call TRBJ2-2, with D tentatively TRBD1 (5 bases). Trimming removed 5 bases at V and 7 bases at J, with 14 bases between. Germline CDR1 and CDR2: SGHAT and FQNNGV. The CDR3 length is 14 residues. The CDR3 sequence: CASSRGRGYGELFF. The CDR3 DNA reads TGTGCCAGCAGCCGCGGTAGGGGATACGGGGAGCTGTTTTTT.

This clone was recorded only once. The CDR3 protein is CASSSGTGGEQYF. For the CDR3, the DNA is TGTGCCAGCAGCTCCGGGACAGGGGGCGAGCAGTACTTC. The V and J genes are TRBV5-6 and TRBJ2-7, with 11 bases matching TRBD1. This CDR3 comprises 13 residues. The germline gives CDR1 SGHDT, CDR2 YYEEEE. With V trimmed by 3 bases and J by 6 bases, 2 bases remained unmatched. Looking up the rest from reference TRBV5-6 and TRBJ2-7 gives the full variable domain: DAGVTQSPTHLIKTRGQQVTLRCSPKSGHDTVSWYQQALGQGPQFIFQYYEEEERQRGNFPDRFSGHQFPNYSSELNVNALLLGDSALYLCASSSGTGGEQYFGPGTRLTVT.

The gene calls are TRBV19 and TRBJ2-1; D unclear. V was cut by 2 bases and J by 8 bases, with 10 bases left in between. Germline V gene sequence: CDR1 LNHDA, CDR2 SQIVND (reference sequence). There are 13 residues in the CDR3. CDR3 sequence reads: CASSIPLKHEQFF. The CDR3, as DNA: TGTGCCAGTAGTATACCCCTTAAGCATGAGCAGTTCTTC.